In its sample, the clone carrying this T cell receptor (beta chain) ranks as medium-sized (0.01 to 0.1%). No antigen is known for it. Because the library targeted alpha chains, this beta chain is an off-target read whose size means little. This sample's time point: sample taken at primary tumor resection. The donor population consisted of approximately 79 patients with untreated, early-stage non-small cell lung cancer. The sample originates from a study of spatial heterogeneity in lung cancer. Germline V gene data show CDR1 as DFQATT and CDR2 as SNEGSKA (reference sequence). V lost 4 bases to trimming and J lost 0 bases; unmatched junction nucleotides: 5. The CDR3 runs 14 residues. Overall study results and limits: Tumoral mutation counts were tracked by counts of expanded intratumoral alpha and beta TCRs.

TCRdb processed the 5' RACE reads anew with MiXCR; each CDR3 protein has one entry. Of 9,800 or so distinct CDR3 sequences in the sample, 6% to 6.5% were seen once. The source is a male donor with early-stage non-small cell lung cancer. The sample here was lung tumor tissue, taken at surgery. The rearrangement uses TRBV20-1 and TRBJ2-7; 8 bases are a match to TRBD1. The CDR3 sequence: CSATTGGSSYEQYF. CDR3 nucleotide sequence: TGCAGTGCTACTACAGGGGGGAGCTCCTACGAGCAGTACTTC.